The 15 T cell receptor beta chains below were found in one sample sequenced in a study of circulating and synovial CD4+ cells in juvenile arthritis. This table comes from immunoSEQ multiplex PCR, and its TCRdb copy is limited to in-frame clones, with some not included. The sample records around 32,000 clones, around 95% being singletons. The sample taken for sequencing was CD4+ T cells from blood. These receptors were collected from a human donor with juvenile idiopathic arthritis.

The CDR3 nucleotides read TGTGCCAGTAGACCCACAGGGGGGACAGATACGCAGTATTTT. Its translation: CASRPTGGTDTQYF. The genes are TRBV19 and TRBJ2-3; the match to TRBD1 covers 8 bases. The length of the CDR3 is 14 residues. J gave up 3 bases and V 6 bases, and 5 bases lay outside the gene matches. Germline values: CDR1 LNHDA, CDR2 SQIVND (reference sequence).

This sequence joins TRBV7-9 and TRBJ2-1; TRBD2 matches 8 bases. This CDR3 has 14 residues. Germline loops: CDR1 SEHNR, CDR2 FQNEAQ (reference sequence). V gave up 1 base and J gave up 6 bases; unmatched junction bases: 2. The CDR3 here is CASSLGGTSNEQFF. In DNA form, the CDR3 reads TGTGCCAGCAGCTTAGGGGGGACTAGCAATGAGCAGTTCTTC.

The chain combines TRBV30 with TRBJ1-1, with unresolved D. This CDR3 region has 13 residues. Germline V CDR1 and CDR2: GTSNPN, SVGIG (reference sequence). V lost 4 bases, J lost 3 bases, and 12 bases lay in between. In DNA, the CDR3 is TGTGCCTGGACTGTGCGCCGGGACACTGAAGCTTTCTTT. This codes for CAWTVRRDTEAFF. The full variable domain, with the rest looked up from reference TRBV30 and TRBJ1-1, is SQTIHQWPATLVQPVGSPLSLECTVEGTSNPNLYWYRQAAGRGLQLLFYSVGIGQISSEVPQNLSASRPQDRQFILSSKKLLLSDSGFYLCAWTVRRDTEAFFGQGTRLTVV.

V and J are TRBV6-1 and TRBJ1-6, with D unclear. This CDR3 has 14 amino acids. From germline, CDR1 is MNHNS and CDR2 SASEGT. Trimming removed 1 base from V and 8 bases from J, with 9 bases in between. The CDR3 DNA is TGTGCCAGCAGTGAAGTGGATGCGGATTCACCCCTCCACTTT. Translating gives CASSEVDADSPLHF.

The V call is TRBV11-2, the J call TRBJ2-3; 11 bases align to TRBD2. V shed 5 bases, J shed 9 bases, and the junction held 10 bases outside the gene matches. The CDR3 contains 15 residues. Germline V CDR1 and CDR2: SGHAT, FQNNGV. The CDR3 is CASSATSGTLGTQYF. Written as DNA, the CDR3 is TGTGCCAGCAGCGCGACTAGCGGGACATTGGGAACGCAGTATTTT.

The V and J genes are TRBV27 and TRBJ2-7; 11 bases align to TRBD1. After removal of 5 bases from V and 0 bases from J, the junction contained 15 bases not matched to a gene. The CDR3 has 19 amino acids. Germline V gene lookup returns CDR1 MNHEY and CDR2 SMNVEV (reference sequence). The CDR3 DNA sequence: TGTGCCAGCAGTCACCGGACAGGGGGCGGCCTAGCGGACTCCTACGAGCAGTACTTC. Translating it yields CASSHRTGGGLADSYEQYF.

The chain is built from TRBV6-1 and TRBJ2-6; possibly TRBD1 for D (5 bases). This CDR3 is built from 16 residues. The germline V gene has CDR1 MNHNS and CDR2 SASEGT. V was shortened by 0 bases and J by 4 bases, with 10 bases between the two germline ends. CDR3 nucleotides: TGTGCCAGCAGTGAAGCGGGGCATTCAGGGGCCAACGTCCTGACTTTC. As protein: CASSEAGHSGANVLTF.

The rearrangement joins TRBV2 to TRBJ1-4; D is unresolved. The CDR3 length is 15 residues. CDR1 SNHLY and CDR2 FYNNEI come from the germline V gene. V gave up 3 bases and J gave up 4 bases, with 12 bases separating them. The CDR3 loop is CASSESGGNNEKLFF. CDR3 in DNA: TGTGCCAGCAGTGAGTCTGGCGGAAATAATGAAAAACTGTTTTTT.

The rearrangement links TRBV7-2 to TRBJ2-7; 7 bases match TRBD2. CDR3 length equals 15 residues. Germline values: CDR1 SGHTA, CDR2 FQGNSA. The trim removed 5 bases at V and 2 bases at J, leaving 9 bases unmatched. CDR3: CASSSPGTTAYEQYF. The CDR3 nucleotides read TGTGCCAGCAGCAGCCCCGGGACTACGGCCTACGAGCAGTACTTC.

The chain joins TRBV6-1 to TRBJ2-6, with TRBD1 matching over 8 bases. CDR3 length: 16 amino acids. V lost 4 bases and J lost 3; bases outside the gene matches: 5. Looked up from germline, CDR1 is MNHNS and CDR2 is SASEGT. CDR3 in amino acids: CASSGDRPYGANVLTF. The CDR3 bases are TGTGCCAGCAGTGGGGACAGGCCTTATGGGGCCAACGTCCTGACTTTC.

This clone appeared once. The same CDR3 can be traced to other DNA sequences in this sample. The V call is TRBV18, the J call TRBJ2-1; D call uncertain. This CDR3 has 15 amino acids. Trimming shortened V by 5 bases and J by 4 bases, and 15 bases separated the two germline ends. Germline assignment: CDR1 KGHSH and CDR2 LQKENI. The CDR3: CASSWSVYAYNEQFF. CDR3 DNA sequence: TGTGCCAGCTCATGGTCCGTGTACGCGTACAATGAGCAGTTCTTC.

The chain joins TRBV2 to TRBJ2-7; 9 nucleotides match TRBD1. After removal of 1 base from V and 3 bases from J, the junction contained 4 bases not matched to a gene. The CDR3 consists of 15 residues. CDR1 is SNHLY and CDR2 is FYNNEI in the germline V gene. The CDR3 nucleotides read TGTGCCAGCAGTGAAGACAGGGGGCTAATCTACGAGCAGTACTTC. Its translation: CASSEDRGLIYEQYF.

CDR3 DNA sequence: TGTGCCAGCAGGTTCGACAGGGGGCTCCCCTACGAGCAGTACTTC. As protein: CASRFDRGLPYEQYF. This chain connects TRBV7-9 to TRBJ2-7; 10 bases are a match to TRBD1. The CDR3 is 15 residues long. The V gene's germline CDR1 is SEHNR and CDR2 FQNEAQ (reference sequence). The V and J ends lost 6 bases and 2 bases, in that order; junction bases with no gene match: 7.

This sequence joins TRBV19 and TRBJ1-2; no clear D gene. Trimming left V 10 bases short and J 8 bases short, with 26 bases between. The CDR3 is 15 residues long. The germline CDR1 and CDR2 sequences are LNHDA and SQIVND (reference sequence). CDR3 coding DNA: TGTGCCACTCTAGAGGAGGCCCAGGATATAGGAGGCTACACCTTC. Its translation is CATLEEAQDIGGYTF.

J is TRBJ2-4 and V is TRBV27, with 9 bases aligning to TRBD1. Germline V gene sequence: CDR1 MNHEY, CDR2 SMNVEV (reference sequence). The length of the CDR3 is 15 residues. J gave up 4 bases and V 5 bases, and 6 bases lay outside the gene matches. The CDR3 DNA sequence: TGTGCCAGCAGTCCTCTCGGACAGGGGAAAAACATTCAGTACTTC. Translated: CASSPLGQGKNIQYF.